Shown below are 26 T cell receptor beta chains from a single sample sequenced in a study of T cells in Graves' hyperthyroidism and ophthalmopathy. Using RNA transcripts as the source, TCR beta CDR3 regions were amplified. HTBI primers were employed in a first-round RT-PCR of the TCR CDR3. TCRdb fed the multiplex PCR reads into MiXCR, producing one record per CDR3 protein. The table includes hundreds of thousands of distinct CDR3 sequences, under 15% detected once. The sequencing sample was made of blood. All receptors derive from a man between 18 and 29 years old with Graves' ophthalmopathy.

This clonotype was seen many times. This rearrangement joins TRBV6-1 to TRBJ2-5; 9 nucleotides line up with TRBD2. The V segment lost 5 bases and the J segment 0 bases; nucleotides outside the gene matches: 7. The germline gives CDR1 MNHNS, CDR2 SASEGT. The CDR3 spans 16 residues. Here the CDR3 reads CASSNSGGYHQETQYF. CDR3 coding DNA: TGTGCCAGCAGTAACAGCGGGGGGTATCACCAAGAGACCCAGTACTTC.

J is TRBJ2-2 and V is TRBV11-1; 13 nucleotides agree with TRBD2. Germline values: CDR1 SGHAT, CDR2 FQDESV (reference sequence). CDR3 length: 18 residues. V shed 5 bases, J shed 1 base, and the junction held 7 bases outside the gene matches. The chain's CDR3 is CASSILTSGRMNTGELFF. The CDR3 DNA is TGTGCCAGCAGCATCCTGACTAGCGGGAGGATGAACACCGGGGAGCTGTTTTTT.

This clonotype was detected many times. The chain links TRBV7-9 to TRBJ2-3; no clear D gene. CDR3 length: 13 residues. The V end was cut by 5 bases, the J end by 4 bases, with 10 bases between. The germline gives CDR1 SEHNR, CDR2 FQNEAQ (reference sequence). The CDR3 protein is CASSLVYADTQYF. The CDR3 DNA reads TGTGCCAGCAGCCTTGTTTATGCAGATACGCAGTATTTT.

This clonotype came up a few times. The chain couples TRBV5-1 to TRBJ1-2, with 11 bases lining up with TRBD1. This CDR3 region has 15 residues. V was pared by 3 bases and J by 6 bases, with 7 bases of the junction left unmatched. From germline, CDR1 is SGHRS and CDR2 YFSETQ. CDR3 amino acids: CASSSRTGGADGYTF. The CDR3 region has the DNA TGCGCCAGCAGCTCAAGGACAGGGGGCGCGGATGGCTACACCTTC.

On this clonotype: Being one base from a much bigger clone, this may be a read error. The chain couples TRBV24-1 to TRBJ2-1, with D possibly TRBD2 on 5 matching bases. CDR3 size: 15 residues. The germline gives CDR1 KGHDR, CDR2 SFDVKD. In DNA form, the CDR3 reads TGTGCCAGCAGTTTACCTCGGATAGGGAGTAATGAGCAGTTCTTC. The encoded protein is CASSLPRIGSNEQFF.

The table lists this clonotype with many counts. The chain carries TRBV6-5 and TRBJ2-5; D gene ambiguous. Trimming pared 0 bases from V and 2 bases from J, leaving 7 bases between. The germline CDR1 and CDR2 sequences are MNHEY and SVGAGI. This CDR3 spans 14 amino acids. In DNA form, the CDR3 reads TGTGCCAGCAGTTACTCGATGGTACAAGAGACCCAGTACTTC. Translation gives CASSYSMVQETQYF.

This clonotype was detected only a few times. The CDR3, as DNA: TGTGCCATCAGTGGCTCTAGCGGGAACAATGAGCAGTTCTTC. This encodes CAISGSSGNNEQFF. The chain links TRBV10-3 to TRBJ2-1, with 9 bases aligning to TRBD2. The germline gives CDR1 ENHRY, CDR2 SYGVKD. This CDR3 has 14 amino acids. V was pared by 4 bases and J by 5 bases, with 3 bases of the junction left unmatched.

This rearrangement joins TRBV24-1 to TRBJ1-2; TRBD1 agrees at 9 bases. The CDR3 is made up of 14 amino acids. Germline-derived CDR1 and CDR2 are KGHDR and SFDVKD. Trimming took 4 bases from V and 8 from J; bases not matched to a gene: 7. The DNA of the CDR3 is TGTGCCACCAGTGACACCGGGACAGGGTGGGGCTACACCTTC. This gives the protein CATSDTGTGWGYTF.

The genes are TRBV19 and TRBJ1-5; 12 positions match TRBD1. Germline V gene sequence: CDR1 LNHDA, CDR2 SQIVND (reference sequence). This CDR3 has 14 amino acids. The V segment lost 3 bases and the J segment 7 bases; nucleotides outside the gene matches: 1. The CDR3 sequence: CASSMGTGGQPQHF. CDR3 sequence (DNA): TGTGCCAGTAGTATGGGGACAGGGGGCCAGCCCCAGCATTTT.

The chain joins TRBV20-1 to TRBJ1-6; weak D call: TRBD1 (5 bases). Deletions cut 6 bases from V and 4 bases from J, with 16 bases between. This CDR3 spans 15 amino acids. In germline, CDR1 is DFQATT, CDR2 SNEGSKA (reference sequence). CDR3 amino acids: CSATAGGGYNSPLHF. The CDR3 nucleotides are TGCAGTGCCACAGCGGGGGGGGGATATAATTCACCCCTCCACTTT.

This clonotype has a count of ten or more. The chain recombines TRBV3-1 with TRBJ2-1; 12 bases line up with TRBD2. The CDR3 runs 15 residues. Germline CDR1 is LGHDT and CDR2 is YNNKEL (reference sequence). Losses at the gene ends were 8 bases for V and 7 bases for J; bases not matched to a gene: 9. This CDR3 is CASSATSGSGNEQFF. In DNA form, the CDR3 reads TGTGCCAGCTCCGCGACTAGCGGGAGTGGGAATGAGCAGTTCTTC.

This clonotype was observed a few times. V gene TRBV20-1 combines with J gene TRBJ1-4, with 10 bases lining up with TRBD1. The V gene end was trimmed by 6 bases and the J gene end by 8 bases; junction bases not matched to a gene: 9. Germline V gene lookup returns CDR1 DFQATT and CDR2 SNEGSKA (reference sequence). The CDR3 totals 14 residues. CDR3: CSATRQGAREKLFF. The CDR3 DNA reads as TGCAGTGCGACCCGACAGGGGGCAAGGGAAAAACTGTTTTTT.

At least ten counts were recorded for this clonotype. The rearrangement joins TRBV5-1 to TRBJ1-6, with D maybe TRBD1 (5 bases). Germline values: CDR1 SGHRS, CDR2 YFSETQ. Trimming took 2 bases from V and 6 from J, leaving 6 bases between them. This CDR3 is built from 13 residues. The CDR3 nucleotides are TGCGCCAGCAGCTTAGGGGTTAATTCACCCCTCCACTTT. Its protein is CASSLGVNSPLHF.

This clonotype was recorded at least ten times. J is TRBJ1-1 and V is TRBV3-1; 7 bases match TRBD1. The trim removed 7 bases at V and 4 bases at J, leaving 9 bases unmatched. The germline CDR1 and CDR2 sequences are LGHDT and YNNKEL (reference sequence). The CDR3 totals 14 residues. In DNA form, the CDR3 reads TGTGCCAGCACCACGACAGGGTTTGGCACTGAAGCTTTCTTT. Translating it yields CASTTTGFGTEAFF.

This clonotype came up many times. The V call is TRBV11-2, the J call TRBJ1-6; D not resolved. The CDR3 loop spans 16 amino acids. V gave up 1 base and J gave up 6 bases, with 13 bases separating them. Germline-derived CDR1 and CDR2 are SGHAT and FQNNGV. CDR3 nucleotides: TGTGCCAGCAGCTTAGGGGATGAGGGATTTAATTCACCCCTCCACTTT. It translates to CASSLGDEGFNSPLHF.

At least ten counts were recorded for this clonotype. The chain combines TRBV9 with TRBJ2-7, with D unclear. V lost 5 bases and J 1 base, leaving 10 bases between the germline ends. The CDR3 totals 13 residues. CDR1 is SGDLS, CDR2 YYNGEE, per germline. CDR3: CASSTGPSYEQYF. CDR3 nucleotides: TGTGCCAGCAGTACCGGGCCATCCTACGAGCAGTACTTC.

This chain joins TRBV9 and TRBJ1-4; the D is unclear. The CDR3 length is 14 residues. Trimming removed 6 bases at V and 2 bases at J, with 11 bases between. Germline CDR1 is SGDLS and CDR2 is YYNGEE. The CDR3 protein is CASTVGSTNEKLFF. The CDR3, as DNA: TGTGCCAGCACCGTGGGATCCACTAATGAAAAACTGTTTTTT. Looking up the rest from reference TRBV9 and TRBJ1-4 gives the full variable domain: DSGVTQTPKHLITATGQRVTLRCSPRSGDLSVYWYQQSLDQGLQFLIQYYNGEERAKGNILERFSAQQFPDLHSELNLSSLELGDSALYFCASTVGSTNEKLFFGSGTQLSVL.

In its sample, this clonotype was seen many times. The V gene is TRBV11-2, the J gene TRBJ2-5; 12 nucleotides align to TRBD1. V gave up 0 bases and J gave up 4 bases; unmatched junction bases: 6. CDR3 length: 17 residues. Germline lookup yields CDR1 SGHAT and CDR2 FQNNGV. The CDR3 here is CASSLDPGTGGPETQYF. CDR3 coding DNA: TGTGCCAGCAGCTTAGACCCCGGGACAGGGGGCCCAGAGACCCAGTACTTC.

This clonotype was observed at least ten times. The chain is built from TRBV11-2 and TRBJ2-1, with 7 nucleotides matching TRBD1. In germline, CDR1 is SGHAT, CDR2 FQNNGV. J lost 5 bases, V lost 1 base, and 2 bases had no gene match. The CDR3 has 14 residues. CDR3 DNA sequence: TGTGCCAGCAGCTTAGCGGGACAGCACAATGAGCAGTTCTTC. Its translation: CASSLAGQHNEQFF.

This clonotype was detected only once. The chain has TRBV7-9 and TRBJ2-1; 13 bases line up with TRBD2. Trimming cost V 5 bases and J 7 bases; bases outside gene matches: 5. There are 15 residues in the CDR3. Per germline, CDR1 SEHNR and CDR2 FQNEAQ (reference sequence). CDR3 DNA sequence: TGTGCCAGCAGCCCGGGGACTAGCGGGGTGAATGAGCAGTTCTTC. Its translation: CASSPGTSGVNEQFF. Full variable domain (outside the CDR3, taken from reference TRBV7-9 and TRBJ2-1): DTGVSQNPRHKITKRGQNVTFRCDPISEHNRLYWYRQTLGQGPEFLTYFQNEAQLEKSRLLSDRFSAERPKGSFSTLEIQRTEQGDSAMYLCASSPGTSGVNEQFFGPGTRLTVL.

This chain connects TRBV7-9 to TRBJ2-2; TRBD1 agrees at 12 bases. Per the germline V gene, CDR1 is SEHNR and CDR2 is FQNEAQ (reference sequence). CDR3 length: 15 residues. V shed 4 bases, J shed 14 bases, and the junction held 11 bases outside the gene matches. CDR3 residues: CASSSPGTGGLSLFF. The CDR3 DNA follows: TGTGCCAGCAGCTCCCCCGGGACAGGGGGCCTGAGCCTGTTTTTT.

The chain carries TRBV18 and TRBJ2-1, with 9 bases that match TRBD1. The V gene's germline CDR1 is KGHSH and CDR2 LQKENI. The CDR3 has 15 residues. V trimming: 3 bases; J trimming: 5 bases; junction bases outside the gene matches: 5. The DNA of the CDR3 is TGTGCCAGCTCACCGAGGACAGGGGCCGACAATGAGCAGTTCTTC. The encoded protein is CASSPRTGADNEQFF.

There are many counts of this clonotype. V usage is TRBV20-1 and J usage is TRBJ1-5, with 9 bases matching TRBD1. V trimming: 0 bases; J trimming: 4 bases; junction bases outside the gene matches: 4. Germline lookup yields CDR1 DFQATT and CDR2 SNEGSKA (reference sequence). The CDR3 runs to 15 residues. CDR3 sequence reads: CSARDEDRGNQPQHF. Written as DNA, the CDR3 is TGCAGTGCTAGAGATGAGGACAGGGGTAATCAGCCCCAGCATTTT.

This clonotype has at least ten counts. The DNA of the CDR3 is TGTGCCAGCAAGGCGGTTGCGGGGGAGACCCAGTACTTC. This encodes CASKAVAGETQYF. The rearrangement uses TRBV12-3 or TRBV12-4 and TRBJ2-5; D may be TRBD2 (6 bases). Trimming took off 7 bases at V and 5 bases at J, with 14 bases between the two ends. The CDR3 totals 13 residues.

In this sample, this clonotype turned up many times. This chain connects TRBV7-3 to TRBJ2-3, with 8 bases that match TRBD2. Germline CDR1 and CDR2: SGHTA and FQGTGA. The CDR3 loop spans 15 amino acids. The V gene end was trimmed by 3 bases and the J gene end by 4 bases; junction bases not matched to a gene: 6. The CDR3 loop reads CASSFLAGRSDTQYF. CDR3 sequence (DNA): TGTGCCAGCAGCTTCTTAGCGGGAAGGTCAGATACGCAGTATTTT. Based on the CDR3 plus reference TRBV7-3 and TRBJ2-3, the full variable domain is GAGVSQTPSNKVTEKGKYVELRCDPISGHTALYWYRQSLGQGPEFLIYFQGTGAADDSGLPNDRFFAVRPEGSVSTLKIQRTERGDSAVYLCASSFLAGRSDTQYFGPGTRLTVL.

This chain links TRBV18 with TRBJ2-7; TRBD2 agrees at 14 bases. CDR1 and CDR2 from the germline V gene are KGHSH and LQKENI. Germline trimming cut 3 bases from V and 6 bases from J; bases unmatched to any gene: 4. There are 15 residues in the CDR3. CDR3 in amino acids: CASSPGLAGVGEQYF. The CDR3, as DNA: TGTGCCAGCTCACCGGGACTAGCGGGAGTGGGCGAGCAGTACTTC.